The subject of this entry is one TCR beta chain. This specimen belongs to a study of monozygotic twins with inflammatory bowel disease. Germline CDR1 PRHDT, CDR2 FYEKMQ (reference sequence). CDR3 length: 19 residues. Used for each TCR library was about 3,200 ng of total RNA. One entry per CDR3 protein, without DNA, is what TCRdb gives after re-calling the 5' RACE reads. The sample spans some 170,000 distinct CDR3 sequences; the ten largest clones claim approximately 7%. The chain couples TRBV13 to TRBJ2-4; TCRdb's D gene call, TRBD2, goes unchecked for lack of DNA. Sequenced input: blood. The source is a human donor with ulcerative colitis or Crohn's disease, or a healthy co-twin of an affected twin (not recorded which). CDR3: CASSRNPGLAGGEKNIQYF.